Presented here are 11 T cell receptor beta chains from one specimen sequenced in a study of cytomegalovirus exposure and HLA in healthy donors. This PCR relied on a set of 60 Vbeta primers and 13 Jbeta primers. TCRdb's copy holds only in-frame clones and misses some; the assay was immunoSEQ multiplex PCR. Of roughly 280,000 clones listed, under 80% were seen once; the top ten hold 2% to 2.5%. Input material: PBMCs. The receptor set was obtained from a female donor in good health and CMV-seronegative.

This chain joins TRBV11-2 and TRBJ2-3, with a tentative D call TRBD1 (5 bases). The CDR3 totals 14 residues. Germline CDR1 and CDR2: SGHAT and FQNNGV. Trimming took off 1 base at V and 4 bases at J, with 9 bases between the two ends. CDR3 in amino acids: CASSLARAADTQYF. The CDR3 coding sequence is TGTGCCAGCAGCTTAGCCAGGGCGGCAGATACGCAGTATTTT.

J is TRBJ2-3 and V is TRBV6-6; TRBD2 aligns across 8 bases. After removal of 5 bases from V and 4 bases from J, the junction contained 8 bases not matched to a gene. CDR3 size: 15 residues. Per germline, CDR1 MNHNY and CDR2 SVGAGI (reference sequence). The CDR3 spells CASSRRAGGADTQYF. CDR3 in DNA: TGTGCCAGCAGTCGCAGGGCGGGAGGCGCAGATACGCAGTATTTT.

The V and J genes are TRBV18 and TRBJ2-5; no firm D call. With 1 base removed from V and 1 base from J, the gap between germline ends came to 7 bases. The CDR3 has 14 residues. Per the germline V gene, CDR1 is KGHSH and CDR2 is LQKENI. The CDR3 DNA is TGTGCCAGCTCACCACTTACGGGCCAAGAGACCCAGTACTTC. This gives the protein CASSPLTGQETQYF.

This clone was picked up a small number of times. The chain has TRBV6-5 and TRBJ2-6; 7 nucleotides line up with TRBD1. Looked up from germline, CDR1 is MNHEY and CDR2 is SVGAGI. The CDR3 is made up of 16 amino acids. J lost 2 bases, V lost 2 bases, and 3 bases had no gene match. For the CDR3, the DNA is TGTGCCAGCAGTTACGGCCAGGGGGCTGGGGCCAACGTCCTGACTTTC. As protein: CASSYGQGAGANVLTF.

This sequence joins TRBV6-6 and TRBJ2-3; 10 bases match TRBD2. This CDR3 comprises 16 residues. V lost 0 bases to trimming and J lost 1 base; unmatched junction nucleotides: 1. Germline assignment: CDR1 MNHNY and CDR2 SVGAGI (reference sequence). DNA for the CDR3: TGTGCCAGCAGTTACTCGAGCGGGAGGGGCACAGATACGCAGTATTTT. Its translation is CASSYSSGRGTDTQYF.

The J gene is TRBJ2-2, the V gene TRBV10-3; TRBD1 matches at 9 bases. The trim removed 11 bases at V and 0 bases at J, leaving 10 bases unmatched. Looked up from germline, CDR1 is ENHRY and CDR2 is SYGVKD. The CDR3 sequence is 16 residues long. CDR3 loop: CASMNGQGTNTGELFF. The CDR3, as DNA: TGTGCCTCGATGAACGGACAGGGGACGAACACCGGGGAGCTGTTTTTT.

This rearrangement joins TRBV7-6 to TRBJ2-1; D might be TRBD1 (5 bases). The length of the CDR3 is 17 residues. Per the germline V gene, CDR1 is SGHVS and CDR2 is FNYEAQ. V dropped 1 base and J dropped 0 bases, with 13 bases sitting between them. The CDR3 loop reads CASSLVGAASSYNEQFF. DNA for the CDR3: TGTGCCAGCAGCTTAGTTGGGGCGGCCAGCTCCTACAATGAGCAGTTCTTC.

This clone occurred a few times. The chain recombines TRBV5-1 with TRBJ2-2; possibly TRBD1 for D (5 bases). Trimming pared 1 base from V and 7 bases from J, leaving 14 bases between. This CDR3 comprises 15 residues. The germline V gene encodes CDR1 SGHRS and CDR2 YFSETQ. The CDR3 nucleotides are TGCGCCAGCAGCTTGTCTGGGGCGCGGTACGGGGAGCTGTTTTTT. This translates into CASSLSGARYGELFF. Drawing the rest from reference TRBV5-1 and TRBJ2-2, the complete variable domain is KAGVTQTPRYLIKTRGQQVTLSCSPISGHRSVSWYQQTPGQGLQFLFEYFSETQRNKGNFPGRFSGRQFSNSRSEMNVSTLELGDSALYLCASSLSGARYGELFFGEGSRLTVL.

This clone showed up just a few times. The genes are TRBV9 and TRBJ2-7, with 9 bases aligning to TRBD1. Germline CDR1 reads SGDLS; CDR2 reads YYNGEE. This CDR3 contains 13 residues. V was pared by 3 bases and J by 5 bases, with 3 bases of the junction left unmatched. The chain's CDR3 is CASSAGTGNEQYF. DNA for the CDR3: TGTGCCAGCAGCGCCGGGACAGGGAACGAGCAGTACTTC.

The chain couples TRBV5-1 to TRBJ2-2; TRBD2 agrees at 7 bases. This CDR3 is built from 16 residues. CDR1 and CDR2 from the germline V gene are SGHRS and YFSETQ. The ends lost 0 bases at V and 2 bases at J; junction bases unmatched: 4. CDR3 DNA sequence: TGCGCCAGCAGCTTGGGGGCTAGCGGAAACACCGGGGAGCTGTTTTTT. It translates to CASSLGASGNTGELFF.

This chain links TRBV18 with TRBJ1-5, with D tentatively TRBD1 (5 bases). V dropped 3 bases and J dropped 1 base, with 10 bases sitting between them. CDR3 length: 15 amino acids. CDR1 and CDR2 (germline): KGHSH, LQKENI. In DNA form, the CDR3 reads TGTGCCAGCTCACCTACCACAGGAAGCAATCAGCCCCAGCATTTT. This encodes CASSPTTGSNQPQHF.